The 7 T cell receptor beta chains below all came from one sample that was sequenced in a study of identical twins. TCRdb reprocessed the 5' RACE reads via MiXCR and lists one record per CDR3 protein. There are about 210,000 distinct CDR3 sequences in the sample; roughly a tenth occur only once, and 5% to 6.5% lies in the top ten. Sequenced material: memory (CD45RO+) T cells sorted from blood. Source of these receptors: a woman between 18 and 30 years old in good health.

This clonotype was recorded a few times. J is TRBJ2-1 and V is TRBV9, with 8 bases lining up with TRBD2. The CDR3 spans 16 residues. The junction had 10 bases not matched to a gene; V was cut back by 3 bases and J by 5 bases. Germline V gene lookup returns CDR1 SGDLS and CDR2 YYNGEE. The CDR3 nucleotides read TGTGCCAGCAGCGGGACTAGCTTCCTCTTCGACAATGAGCAGTTCTTC. Protein: CASSGTSFLFDNEQFF.

The chain is built from TRBV5-6 and TRBJ2-3; no clear D. The CDR3 sequence is 17 residues long. Germline V gene lookup returns CDR1 SGHDT and CDR2 YYEEEE. The germline V and J ends were trimmed by 2 bases and 0 bases, with 16 bases remaining between them. This CDR3 reads CASSFSRTGFSTDTQYF. Written as DNA, the CDR3 is TGTGCCAGCAGCTTTTCGAGGACCGGGTTTAGCACAGATACGCAGTATTTT.

The gene calls are TRBV20-1 and TRBJ2-7; 11 nucleotides agree with TRBD2. V shed 6 bases and J 2 bases; nucleotides not matched to a gene: 6. The germline V gene encodes CDR1 DFQATT and CDR2 SNEGSKA (reference sequence). This CDR3 region has 14 residues. The CDR3 reads CSATTSGGAYEQYF. As DNA, the CDR3 is TGCAGTGCCACTACTAGCGGGGGAGCCTACGAGCAGTACTTC.

The table lists this clonotype with a few counts. The genes are TRBV20-1 and TRBJ1-2, with 9 bases identical to TRBD1. The germline gives CDR1 DFQATT, CDR2 SNEGSKA (reference sequence). V lost 6 bases, J lost 5 bases, and 19 bases stayed unmatched. The CDR3 has 17 amino acids. CDR3 amino acids: CSAQLSGNRGPVYGYTF. CDR3 in DNA: TGCAGTGCCCAACTTTCCGGGAACAGGGGGCCGGTGTATGGCTACACCTTC.

This clonotype was picked up many times. The chain employs TRBV4-1 and TRBJ2-7, with TRBD2 matching over 10 bases. The CDR3 is 22 amino acids. The germline V gene has CDR1 MGHRA and CDR2 YSYEKL. The V segment lost 0 bases and the J segment 0 bases; nucleotides outside the gene matches: 20. DNA of the CDR3: TGCGCCAGCAGCCAAGATCGAAAGCGGGAGGGCTTCCCAATACCCATCTCCTACGAGCAGTACTTC. Its protein product is CASSQDRKREGFPIPISYEQYF.

The sample holds a few counts of this clonotype. This rearrangement joins TRBV14 to TRBJ2-7; D is tentatively TRBD1 or TRBD2 (5 bases each). The CDR3 covers 15 residues. Germline CDR1 reads SGHDN; CDR2 reads FVKESK. V lost 1 base and J lost 2, with 12 bases in between. CDR3 amino acids: CASSQVLGTPYEQYF. The DNA for the CDR3 is TGTGCCAGCAGCCAAGTCTTGGGGACGCCCTACGAGCAGTACTTC.

This clonotype has a count of ten or more. CDR3 protein: CASSQFYEQYF. In nucleotides, the CDR3 is TGTGCCAGCAGTCAATTCTACGAGCAGTACTTC. The V and J genes are TRBV6-6 and TRBJ2-7; D not certain. This CDR3 has 11 residues. Per germline, CDR1 MNHNY and CDR2 SVGAGI (reference sequence). V dropped 5 bases and J dropped 3 bases, with 5 bases sitting between them.